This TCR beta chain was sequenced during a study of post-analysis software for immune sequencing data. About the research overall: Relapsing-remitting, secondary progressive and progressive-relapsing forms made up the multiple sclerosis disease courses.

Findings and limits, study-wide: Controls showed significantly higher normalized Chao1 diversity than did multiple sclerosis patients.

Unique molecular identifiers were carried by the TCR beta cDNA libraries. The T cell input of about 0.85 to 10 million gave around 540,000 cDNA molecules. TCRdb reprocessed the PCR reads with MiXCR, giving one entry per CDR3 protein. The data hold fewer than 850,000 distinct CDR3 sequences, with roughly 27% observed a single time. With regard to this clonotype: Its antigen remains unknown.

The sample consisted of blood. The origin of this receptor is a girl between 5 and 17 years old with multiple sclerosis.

CDR3 protein: CSVVSASGRYNEQFF. The CDR3 DNA is TGCAGCGTTGTAAGCGCCAGCGGGCGGTACAATGAGCAGTTCTTC. The chain links TRBV20-1 to TRBJ2-1; D is possibly TRBD2 (6 bases). This CDR3 spans 15 amino acids. The germline gives CDR1 DFQATT, CDR2 SNEGSKA (reference sequence).